The T cell receptor beta chain described here comes from a study of T cell responses to AZD1222 COVID-19 vaccine. Trimming removed 4 bases at V and 5 bases at J, with 6 bases between. This CDR3 region has 11 residues. Profiling relied on immunoSEQ multiplex PCR, and the TCRdb table lists in-frame clones only, not all of them. This sample has roughly 150,000 clones, with 91% found just once. The material was peripheral blood, obtained 28 days after the second AZD1222 dose. The chain joins TRBV12-3 or TRBV12-4 to TRBJ2-7, with D unresolved. This clonotype originated in an adult who received the AZD1222 COVID-19 vaccine. CDR3 sequence (DNA): TGTGCCAGCAGTTATCTCCACGAGCAGTACTTC. Protein: CASSYLHEQYF.